This T cell receptor beta chain was sequenced in a study of cytomegalovirus exposure and HLA in healthy donors. PCR amplification relied on 60 Vbeta primers (plus 13 Jbeta primers). Sequenced by immunoSEQ multiplex PCR; TCRdb stores in-frame clones only, minus some. The sample yields about 90,000 clones, approximately 78% seen once. The receptor was isolated from a middle-aged woman in good health and CMV-seropositive. Sequencing input: PBMCs.

The CDR3 DNA reads as TGTGCCAGCAGTTCCGAAACAGCTTCCGGCTACACCTTC. The encoded protein is CASSSETASGYTF. The chain is built from TRBV6-6 and TRBJ1-2; no clear D. The CDR3 extends over 13 amino acids. The germline gives CDR1 MNHNY, CDR2 SVGAGI (reference sequence). Trimming cost V 4 bases and J 8 bases, with 14 bases left between them.